This T cell receptor (beta chain) comes out of a study of response to subunit inactivated influenza vaccine. Overall study findings and caveats: Few new T cells, the authors suggested, are recruited by each seasonal influenza vaccination.

The CDR3 is 12 residues long. V lost 7 bases, J lost 5 bases, and 12 bases lay in between. With regard to this clonotype: The antigen is undetermined.

TCRdb recomputed calls from the RT-PCR reads with MiXCR, one row per CDR3 protein. The sample lists some 850,000 distinct CDR3 sequences; less than 20% were seen once. The sequenced sample was PBMCs from blood, obtained 5 days after vaccination. This TCR came from a man aged 45 to 65 who received an inactivated influenza vaccine. The chain uses TRBV23-1 and TRBJ2-7; D is possibly TRBD1 (6 bases). TRBV23-1 is treated as an ORF (open reading frame) with a function not yet certain. The CDR3 reads CASKKQGHEQYF. Written as DNA, the CDR3 is TGCGCCAGCAAAAAACAGGGCCACGAGCAGTACTTC.